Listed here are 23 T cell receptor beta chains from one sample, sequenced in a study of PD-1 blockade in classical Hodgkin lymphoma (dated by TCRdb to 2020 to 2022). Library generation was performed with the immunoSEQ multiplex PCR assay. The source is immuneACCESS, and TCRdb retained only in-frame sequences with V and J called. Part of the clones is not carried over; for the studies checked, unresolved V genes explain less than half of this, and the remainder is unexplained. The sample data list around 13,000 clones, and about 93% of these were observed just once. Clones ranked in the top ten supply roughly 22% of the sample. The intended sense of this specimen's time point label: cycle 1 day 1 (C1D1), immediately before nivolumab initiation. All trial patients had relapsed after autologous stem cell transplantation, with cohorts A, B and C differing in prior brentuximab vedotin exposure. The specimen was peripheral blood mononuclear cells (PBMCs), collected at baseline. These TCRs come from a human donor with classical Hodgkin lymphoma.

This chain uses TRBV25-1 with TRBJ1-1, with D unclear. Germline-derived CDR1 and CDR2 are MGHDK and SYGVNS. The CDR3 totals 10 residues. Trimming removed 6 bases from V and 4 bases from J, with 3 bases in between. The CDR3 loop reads CASRATEAFF. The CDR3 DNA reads TGTGCCAGCAGGGCCACTGAAGCTTTCTTT. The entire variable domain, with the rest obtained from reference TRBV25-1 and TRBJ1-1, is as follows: EADIYQTPRYLVIGTGKKITLECSQTMGHDKMYWYQQDPGMELHLIHYSYGVNSTEKGDLSSESTVSRIRTEHFPLTLESARPSHTSQYLCASRATEAFFGQGTRLTVV.

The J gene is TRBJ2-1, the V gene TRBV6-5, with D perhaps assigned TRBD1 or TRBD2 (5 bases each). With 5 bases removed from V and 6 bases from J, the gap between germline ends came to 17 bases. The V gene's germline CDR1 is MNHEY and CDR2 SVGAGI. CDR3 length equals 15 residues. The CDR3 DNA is TGTGCCAGCAGTGTGGGGGTAGCGAGATTCAATGAGCAGTTCTTC. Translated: CASSVGVARFNEQFF.

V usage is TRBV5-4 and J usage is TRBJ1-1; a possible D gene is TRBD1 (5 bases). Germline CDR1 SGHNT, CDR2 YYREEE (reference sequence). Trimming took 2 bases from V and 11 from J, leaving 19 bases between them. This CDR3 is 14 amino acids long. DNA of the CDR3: TGTGCCAGCAGCTTCGGGGCGGGGAGTGAATCTGCTTTCTTT. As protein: CASSFGAGSESAFF.

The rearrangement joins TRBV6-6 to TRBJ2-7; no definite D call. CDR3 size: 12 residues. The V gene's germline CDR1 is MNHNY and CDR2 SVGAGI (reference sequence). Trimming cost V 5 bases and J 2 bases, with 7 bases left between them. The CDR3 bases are TGTGCCAGCAGTAACGGACCCTACGAGCAGTACTTC. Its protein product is CASSNGPYEQYF.

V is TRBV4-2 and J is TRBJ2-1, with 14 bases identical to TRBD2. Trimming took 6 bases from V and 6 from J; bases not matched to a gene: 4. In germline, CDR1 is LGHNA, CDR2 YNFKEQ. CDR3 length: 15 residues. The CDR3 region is CASRQGLAGVNEQFF. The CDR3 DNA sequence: TGTGCCAGCAGGCAGGGACTAGCGGGAGTCAATGAGCAGTTCTTC.

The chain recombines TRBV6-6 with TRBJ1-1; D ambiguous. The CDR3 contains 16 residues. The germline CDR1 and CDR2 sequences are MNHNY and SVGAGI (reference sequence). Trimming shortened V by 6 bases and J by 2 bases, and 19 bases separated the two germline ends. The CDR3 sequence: CASRPAEVTPNTEAFF. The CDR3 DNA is TGTGCCAGCAGACCCGCCGAAGTGACACCTAACACTGAAGCTTTCTTT.

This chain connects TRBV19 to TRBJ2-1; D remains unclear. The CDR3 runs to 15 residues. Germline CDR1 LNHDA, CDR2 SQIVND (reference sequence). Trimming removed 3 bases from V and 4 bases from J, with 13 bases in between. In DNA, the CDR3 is TGTGCCAGTAGTATGGACCACCTATTGTACAATGAGCAGTTCTTC. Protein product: CASSMDHLLYNEQFF.

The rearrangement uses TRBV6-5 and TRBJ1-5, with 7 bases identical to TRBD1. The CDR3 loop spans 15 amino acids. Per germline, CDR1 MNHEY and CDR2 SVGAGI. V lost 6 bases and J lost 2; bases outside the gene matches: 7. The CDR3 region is CASSPTGPGNQPQHF. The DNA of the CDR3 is TGTGCCAGCAGCCCGACAGGGCCGGGCAATCAGCCCCAGCATTTT.

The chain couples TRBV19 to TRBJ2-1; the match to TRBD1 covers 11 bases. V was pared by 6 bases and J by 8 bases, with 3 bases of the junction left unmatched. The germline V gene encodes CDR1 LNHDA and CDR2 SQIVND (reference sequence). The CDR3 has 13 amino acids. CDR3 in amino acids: CASRGTGGHEQFF. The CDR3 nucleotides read TGTGCCAGTAGGGGGACAGGGGGACATGAGCAGTTCTTC.

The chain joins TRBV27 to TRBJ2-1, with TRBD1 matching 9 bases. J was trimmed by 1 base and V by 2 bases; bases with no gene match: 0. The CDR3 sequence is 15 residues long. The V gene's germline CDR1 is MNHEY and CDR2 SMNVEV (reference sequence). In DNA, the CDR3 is TGTGCCAGCAGTTTAGGGACAGGGTCCTACAATGAGCAGTTCTTC. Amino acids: CASSLGTGSYNEQFF.

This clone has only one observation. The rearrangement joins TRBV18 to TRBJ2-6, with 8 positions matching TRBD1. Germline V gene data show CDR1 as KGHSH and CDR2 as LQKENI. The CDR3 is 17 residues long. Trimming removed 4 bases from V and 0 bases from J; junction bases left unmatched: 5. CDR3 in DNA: TGTGCCAGCTCACTCGGGACAGGTCGCTCTGGGGCCAACGTCCTGACTTTC. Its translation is CASSLGTGRSGANVLTF.

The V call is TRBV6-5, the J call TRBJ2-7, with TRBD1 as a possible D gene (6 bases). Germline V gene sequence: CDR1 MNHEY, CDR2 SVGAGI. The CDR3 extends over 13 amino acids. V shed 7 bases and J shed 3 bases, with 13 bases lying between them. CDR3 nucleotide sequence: TGTGCCAGCAACAAAAGGGACAACTACGAGCAGTACTTC. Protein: CASNKRDNYEQYF.

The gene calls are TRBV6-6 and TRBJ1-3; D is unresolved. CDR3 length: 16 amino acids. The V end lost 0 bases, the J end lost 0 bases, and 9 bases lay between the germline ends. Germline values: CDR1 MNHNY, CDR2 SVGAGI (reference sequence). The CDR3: CASSYSVGLSGNTIYF. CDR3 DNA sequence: TGTGCCAGCAGTTACTCCGTTGGACTCTCTGGAAACACCATATATTTT.

The CDR3 loop reads CASGLVRHSSTDTQYF. The CDR3 DNA sequence: TGTGCTAGTGGTTTGGTACGTCACAGTTCGACAGATACGCAGTATTTT. This chain joins TRBV12-5 and TRBJ2-3, with D unresolved. Trimming took 0 bases from V and 3 from J, leaving 13 bases between them. There are 16 residues in the CDR3. CDR1 and CDR2 (germline): LGHNT, FRNRAP.

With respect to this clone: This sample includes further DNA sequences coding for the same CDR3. CDR3 amino acids: CASSIRDSSNEKLFF. CDR3 coding DNA: TGTGCCAGTAGTATTCGGGATAGCTCCAATGAAAAACTGTTTTTT. V is TRBV19 and J is TRBJ1-4, with D unclear. Germline V gene data show CDR1 as LNHDA and CDR2 as SQIVND (reference sequence). The CDR3 covers 15 residues. Between the trimmed V and J ends, which lost 3 bases and 5 bases, there was a span of 13 bases.

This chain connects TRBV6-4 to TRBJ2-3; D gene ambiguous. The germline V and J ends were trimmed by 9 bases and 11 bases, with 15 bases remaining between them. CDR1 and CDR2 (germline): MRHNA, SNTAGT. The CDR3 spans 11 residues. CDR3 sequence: CARWFRLGQYF. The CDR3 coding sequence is TGTGCCAGGTGGTTCCGGTTGGGGCAGTATTTT.

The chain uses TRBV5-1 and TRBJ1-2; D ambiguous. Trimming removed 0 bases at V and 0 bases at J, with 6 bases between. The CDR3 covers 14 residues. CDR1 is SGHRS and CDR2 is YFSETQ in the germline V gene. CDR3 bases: TGCGCCAGCAGCTTGGAAACACCTAACTATGGCTACACCTTC. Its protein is CASSLETPNYGYTF.

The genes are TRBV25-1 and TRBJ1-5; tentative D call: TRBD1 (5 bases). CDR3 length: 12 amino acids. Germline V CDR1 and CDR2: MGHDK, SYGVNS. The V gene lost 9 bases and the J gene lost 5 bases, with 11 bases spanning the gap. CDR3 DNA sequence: TGTGCCAGTAGTAGGGGTGATCAGCCCCAGCATTTT. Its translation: CASSRGDQPQHF.

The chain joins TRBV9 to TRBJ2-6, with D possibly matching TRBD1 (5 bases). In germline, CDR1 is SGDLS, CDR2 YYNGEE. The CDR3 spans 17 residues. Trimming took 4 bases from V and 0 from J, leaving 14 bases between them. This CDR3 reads CASSISTERSGANVLTF. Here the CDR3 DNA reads TGTGCCAGCAGCATATCGACAGAACGCTCTGGGGCCAACGTCCTGACTTTC.

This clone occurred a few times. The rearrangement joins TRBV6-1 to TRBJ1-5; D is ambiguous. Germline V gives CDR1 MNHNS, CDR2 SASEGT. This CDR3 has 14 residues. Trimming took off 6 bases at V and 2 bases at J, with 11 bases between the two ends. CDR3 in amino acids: CASRLHRGNQPQHF. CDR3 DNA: TGTGCCAGCAGGCTACATAGGGGCAATCAGCCCCAGCATTTT.

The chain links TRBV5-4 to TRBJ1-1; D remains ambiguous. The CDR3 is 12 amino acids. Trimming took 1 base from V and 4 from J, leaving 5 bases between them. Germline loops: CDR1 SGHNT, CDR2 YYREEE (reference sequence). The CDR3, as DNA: TGTGCCAGCAGCTTGACGGGCACTGAAGCTTTCTTT. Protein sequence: CASSLTGTEAFF.

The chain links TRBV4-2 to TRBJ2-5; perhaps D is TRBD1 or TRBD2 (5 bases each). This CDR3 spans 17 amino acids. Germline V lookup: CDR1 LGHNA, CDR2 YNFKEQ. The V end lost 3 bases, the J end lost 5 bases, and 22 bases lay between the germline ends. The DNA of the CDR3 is TGTGCCAGCAGCCAGCTGCCGGGACCTCCCCTGGAGGAGACCCAGTACTTC. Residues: CASSQLPGPPLEETQYF.

CDR3 in amino acids: CASSVLFGGEQYF. The DNA of the CDR3 is TGTGCCAGCAGCGTATTATTCGGGGGAGAGCAGTACTTC. V and J are TRBV9 and TRBJ2-7, with a possible D match to TRBD2 (6 bases). The germline gives CDR1 SGDLS, CDR2 YYNGEE. This CDR3 has 13 residues. The ends were cut back, 1 base at V and 7 bases at J, with 12 bases in the middle.